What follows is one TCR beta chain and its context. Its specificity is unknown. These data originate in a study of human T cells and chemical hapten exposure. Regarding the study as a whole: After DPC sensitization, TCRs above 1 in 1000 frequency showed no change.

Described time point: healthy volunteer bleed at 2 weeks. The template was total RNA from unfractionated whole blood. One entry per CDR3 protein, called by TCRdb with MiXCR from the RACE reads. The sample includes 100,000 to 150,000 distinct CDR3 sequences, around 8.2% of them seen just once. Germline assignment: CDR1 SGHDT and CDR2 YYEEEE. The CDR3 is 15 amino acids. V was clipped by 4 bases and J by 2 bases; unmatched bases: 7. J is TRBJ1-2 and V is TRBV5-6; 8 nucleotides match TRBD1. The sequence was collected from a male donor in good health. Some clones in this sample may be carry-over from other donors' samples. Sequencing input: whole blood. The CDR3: CASSPRQGINYGYTF. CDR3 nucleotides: TGTGCCAGCAGCCCCCGACAGGGGATAAACTATGGCTACACCTTC. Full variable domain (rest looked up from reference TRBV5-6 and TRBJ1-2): DAGVTQSPTHLIKTRGQQVTLRCSPKSGHDTVSWYQQALGQGPQFIFQYYEEEERQRGNFPDRFSGHQFPNYSSELNVNALLLGDSALYLCASSPRQGINYGYTFGSGTRLTVV.